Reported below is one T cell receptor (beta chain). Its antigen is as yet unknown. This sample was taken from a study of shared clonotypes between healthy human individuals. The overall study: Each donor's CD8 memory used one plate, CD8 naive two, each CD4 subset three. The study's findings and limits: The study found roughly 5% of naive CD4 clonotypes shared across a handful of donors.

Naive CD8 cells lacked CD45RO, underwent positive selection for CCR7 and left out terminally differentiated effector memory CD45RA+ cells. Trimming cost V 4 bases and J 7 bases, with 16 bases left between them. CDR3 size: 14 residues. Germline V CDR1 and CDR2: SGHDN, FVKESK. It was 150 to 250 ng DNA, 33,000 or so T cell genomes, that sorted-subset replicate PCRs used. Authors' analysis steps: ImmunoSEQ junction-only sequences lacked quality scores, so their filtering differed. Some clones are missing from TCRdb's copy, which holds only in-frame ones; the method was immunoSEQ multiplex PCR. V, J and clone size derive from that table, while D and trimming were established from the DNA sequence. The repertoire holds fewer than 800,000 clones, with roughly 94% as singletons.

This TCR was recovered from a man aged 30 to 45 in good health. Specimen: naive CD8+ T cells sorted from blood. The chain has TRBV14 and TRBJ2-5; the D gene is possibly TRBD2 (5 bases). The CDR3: CASSPGIFLGTQYF. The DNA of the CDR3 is TGTGCCAGCAGCCCCGGGATCTTCCTTGGGACCCAGTACTTC.